This entry describes one T cell receptor (beta chain). This clonotype was counted between two and nine times. Its target antigen remains unknown. No clone much larger than this one lies a single base away; base qualities are absent. This entry belongs to a study of response to subunit inactivated influenza vaccine listed by TCRdb under 2018. Context from the whole study: Deep quantitative T cell receptor repertoire profiling was used in the study to track responses to a trivalent subunit inactivated influenza vaccine. Study-wide findings and limitations: The authors suggested that each seasonal influenza vaccination may recruit only a limited number of new T cells.

CDR1 DFQATT and CDR2 SNEGSKA are derived from the germline V gene (reference sequence). Trimming costs V 4 bases and J 5 bases, and their ends lie 18 bases apart. The CDR3 runs 15 amino acids, cysteine and phenylalanine included. Only the CDR3 region is kept as DNA, spanning 45 bases read in frame from base 1. The library relied on RT-PCR. The instrument was an Illumina HiSeq 2500. Clones were called with MiXCR by TCRdb after fastp trimmed the public reads at Q25, and only in-frame beta chains were retained. Each record represents a unique CDR3 protein, reported with the most common genes and DNA among its rows. Within this sample are fewer than 550,000 distinct CDR3 sequences, with around 25% of them counted one time only. 1.9% of the sample goes to the ten largest clones.

Recombination joined TRBV20-1 with TRBJ1-5; the best D guess is TRBD1, with 5 bases matching. Source: CD4+ T cells sorted from PBMCs, taken 5 to 6 days after vaccination. The sequence was obtained from a man aged 45-65 years who received an inactivated influenza vaccine. Donor details come from another sample of the same person, matched by shared clones. CDR3 reads: CSAILRGVQYQPQHF. The DNA reads as follows: TGCAGTGCTATCCTGAGAGGGGTACAGTATCAGCCCCAGCATTTT.